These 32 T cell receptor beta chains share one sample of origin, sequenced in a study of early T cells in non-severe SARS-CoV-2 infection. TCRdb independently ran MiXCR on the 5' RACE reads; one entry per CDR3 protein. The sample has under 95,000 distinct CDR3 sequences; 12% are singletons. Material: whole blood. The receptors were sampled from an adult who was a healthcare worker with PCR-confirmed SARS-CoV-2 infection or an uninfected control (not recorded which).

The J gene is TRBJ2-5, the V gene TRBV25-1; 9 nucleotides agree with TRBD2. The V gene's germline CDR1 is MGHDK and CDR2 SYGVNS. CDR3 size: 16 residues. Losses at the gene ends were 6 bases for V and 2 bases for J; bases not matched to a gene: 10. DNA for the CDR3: TGTGCCAGCAGGGATACCGGACTAGCGAGACAAGAGACCCAGTACTTC. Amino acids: CASRDTGLARQETQYF.

CDR3 residues: CASSSHRDRANEQFF. Written as DNA, the CDR3 is TGTGCCAGCAGCTCCCACCGAGACAGGGCGAATGAGCAGTTCTTC. The rearrangement joins TRBV11-3 to TRBJ2-1; 7 bases are shared with TRBD1. The V and J ends lost 4 bases and 7 bases, in that order; junction bases with no gene match: 10. Germline assignment: CDR1 SGHNT and CDR2 YENEEA. CDR3 length: 15 amino acids.

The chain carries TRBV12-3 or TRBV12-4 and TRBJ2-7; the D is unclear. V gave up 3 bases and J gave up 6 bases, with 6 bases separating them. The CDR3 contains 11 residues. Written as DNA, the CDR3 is TGTGCCAGCAGTTTTTTGGGCGAGCAGTACTTC. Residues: CASSFLGEQYF.

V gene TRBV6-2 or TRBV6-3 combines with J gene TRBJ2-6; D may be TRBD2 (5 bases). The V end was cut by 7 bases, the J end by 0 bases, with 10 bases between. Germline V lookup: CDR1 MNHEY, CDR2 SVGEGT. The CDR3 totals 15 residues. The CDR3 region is CASTHGDSGANVLTF. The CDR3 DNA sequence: TGTGCCAGCACCCACGGGGACTCTGGGGCCAACGTCCTGACTTTC.

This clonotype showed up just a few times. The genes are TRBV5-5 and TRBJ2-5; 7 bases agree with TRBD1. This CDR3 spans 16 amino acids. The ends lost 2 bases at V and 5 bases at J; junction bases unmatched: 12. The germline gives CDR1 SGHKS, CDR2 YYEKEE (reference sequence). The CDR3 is CASSLGAGGSVETQYF. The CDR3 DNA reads TGTGCCAGCAGCTTAGGGGCAGGGGGATCGGTTGAGACCCAGTACTTC.

The CDR3 protein is CASSRGFSGSGEQYF. Written as DNA, the CDR3 is TGTGCCAGCAGCCGAGGGTTTAGCGGGAGTGGCGAGCAGTACTTC. The chain couples TRBV11-2 to TRBJ2-7, with 9 bases that match TRBD2. Unmatched junction bases numbered 11, after V lost 5 bases and J lost 6 bases. CDR3 length: 15 amino acids. Germline assignment: CDR1 SGHAT and CDR2 FQNNGV.

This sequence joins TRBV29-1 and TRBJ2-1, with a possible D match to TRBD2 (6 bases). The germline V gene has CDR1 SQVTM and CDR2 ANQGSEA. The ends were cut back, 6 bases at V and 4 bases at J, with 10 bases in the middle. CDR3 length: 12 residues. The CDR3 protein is CSVPGLYNEQFF. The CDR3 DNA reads TGCAGCGTCCCAGGACTATACAATGAGCAGTTCTTC.

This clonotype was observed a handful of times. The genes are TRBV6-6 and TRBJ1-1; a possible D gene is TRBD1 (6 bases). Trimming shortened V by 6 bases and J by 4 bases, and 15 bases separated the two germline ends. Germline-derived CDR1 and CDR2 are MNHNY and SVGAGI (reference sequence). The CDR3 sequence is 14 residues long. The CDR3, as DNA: TGTGCCAGCAGCCTACAGGGCGGAGGCACTGAAGCTTTCTTT. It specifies CASSLQGGGTEAFF.

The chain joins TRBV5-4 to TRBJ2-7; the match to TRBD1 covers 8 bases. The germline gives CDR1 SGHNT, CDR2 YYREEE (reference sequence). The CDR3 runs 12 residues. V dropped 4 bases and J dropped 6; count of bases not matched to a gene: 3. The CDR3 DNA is TGTGCCAGCAGCCGTACAGGGGGCGAGCAGTACTTC. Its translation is CASSRTGGEQYF.

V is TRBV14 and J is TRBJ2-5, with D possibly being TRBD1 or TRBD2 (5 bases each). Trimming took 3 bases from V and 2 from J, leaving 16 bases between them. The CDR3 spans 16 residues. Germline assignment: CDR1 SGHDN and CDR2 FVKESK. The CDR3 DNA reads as TGTGCCAGCAGCCATTTGGCAGGGAGAGGGCAAGAGACCCAGTACTTC. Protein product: CASSHLAGRGQETQYF.

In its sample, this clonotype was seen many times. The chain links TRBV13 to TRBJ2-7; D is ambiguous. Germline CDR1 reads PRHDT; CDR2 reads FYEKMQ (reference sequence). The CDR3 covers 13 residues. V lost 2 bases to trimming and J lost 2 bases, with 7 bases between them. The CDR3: CASSLSVPYEQYF. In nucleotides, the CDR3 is TGTGCCAGCAGCTTATCGGTACCCTACGAGCAGTACTTC.

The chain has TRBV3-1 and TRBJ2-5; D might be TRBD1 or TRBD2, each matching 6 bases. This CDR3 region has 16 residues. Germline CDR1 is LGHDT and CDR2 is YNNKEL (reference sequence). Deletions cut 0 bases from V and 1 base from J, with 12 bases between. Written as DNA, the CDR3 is TGTGCCAGCAGCCAAGATCTCGGGGGCCGCCAAGAGACCCAGTACTTC. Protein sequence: CASSQDLGGRQETQYF.

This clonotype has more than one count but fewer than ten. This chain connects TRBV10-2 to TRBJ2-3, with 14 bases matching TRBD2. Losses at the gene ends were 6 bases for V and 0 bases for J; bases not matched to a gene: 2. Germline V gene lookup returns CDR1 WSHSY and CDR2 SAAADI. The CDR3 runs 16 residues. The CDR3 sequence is CASRGLAGGSTDTQYF. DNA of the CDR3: TGCGCCAGCAGAGGACTAGCGGGGGGCAGCACAGATACGCAGTATTTT.

The CDR3 loop reads CASSLVGSQETQYF. The CDR3 nucleotides read TGTGCCAGCAGCTTAGTGGGGAGCCAAGAGACCCAGTACTTC. V usage is TRBV7-9 and J usage is TRBJ2-5, with D possibly being TRBD2 (5 bases). This CDR3 has 14 residues. Germline values: CDR1 SEHNR, CDR2 FQNEAQ (reference sequence). Trimming pared 1 base from V and 1 base from J, leaving 7 bases between.

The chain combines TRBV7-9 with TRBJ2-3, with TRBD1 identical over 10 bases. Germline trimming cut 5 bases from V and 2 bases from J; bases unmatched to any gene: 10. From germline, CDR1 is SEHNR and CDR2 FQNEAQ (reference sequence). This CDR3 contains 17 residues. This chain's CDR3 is CASSPPGQGSNTDTQYF. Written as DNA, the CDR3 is TGTGCCAGCAGCCCCCCGGGACAGGGGTCAAACACAGATACGCAGTATTTT. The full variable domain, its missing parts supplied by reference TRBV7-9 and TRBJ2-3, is DTGVSQNPRHKITKRGQNVTFRCDPISEHNRLYWYRQTLGQGPEFLTYFQNEAQLEKSRLLSDRFSAERPKGSFSTLEIQRTEQGDSAMYLCASSPPGQGSNTDTQYFGPGTRLTVL.

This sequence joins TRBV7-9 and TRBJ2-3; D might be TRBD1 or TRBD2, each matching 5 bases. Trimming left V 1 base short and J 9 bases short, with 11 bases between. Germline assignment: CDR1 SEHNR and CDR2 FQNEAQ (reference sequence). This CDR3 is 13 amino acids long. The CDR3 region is CASSLGGEWTQYF. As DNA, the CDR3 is TGTGCCAGCAGCTTAGGAGGGGAATGGACGCAGTATTTT. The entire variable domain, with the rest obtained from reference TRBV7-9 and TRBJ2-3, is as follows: DTGVSQNPRHKITKRGQNVTFRCDPISEHNRLYWYRQTLGQGPEFLTYFQNEAQLEKSRLLSDRFSAERPKGSFSTLEIQRTEQGDSAMYLCASSLGGEWTQYFGPGTRLTVL.

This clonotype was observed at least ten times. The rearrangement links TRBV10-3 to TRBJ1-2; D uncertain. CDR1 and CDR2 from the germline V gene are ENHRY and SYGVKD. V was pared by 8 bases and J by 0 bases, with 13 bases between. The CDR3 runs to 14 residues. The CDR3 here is CAIGLTNSNYGYTF. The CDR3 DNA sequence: TGTGCCATCGGTTTGACGAATTCTAACTATGGCTACACCTTC.

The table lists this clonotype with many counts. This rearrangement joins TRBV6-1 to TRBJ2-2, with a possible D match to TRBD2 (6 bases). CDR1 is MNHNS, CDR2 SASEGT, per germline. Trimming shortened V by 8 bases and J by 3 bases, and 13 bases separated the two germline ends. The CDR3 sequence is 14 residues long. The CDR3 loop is CASGGVADTGELFF. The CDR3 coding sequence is TGTGCCAGCGGCGGGGTGGCCGACACCGGGGAGCTGTTTTTT.

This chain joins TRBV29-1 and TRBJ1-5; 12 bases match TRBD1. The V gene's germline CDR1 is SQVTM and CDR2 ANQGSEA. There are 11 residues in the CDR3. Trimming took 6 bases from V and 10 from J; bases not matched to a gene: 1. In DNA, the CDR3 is TGCAGCGTCGGGACAGGGGGCCCCCAGCATTTT. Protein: CSVGTGGPQHF.

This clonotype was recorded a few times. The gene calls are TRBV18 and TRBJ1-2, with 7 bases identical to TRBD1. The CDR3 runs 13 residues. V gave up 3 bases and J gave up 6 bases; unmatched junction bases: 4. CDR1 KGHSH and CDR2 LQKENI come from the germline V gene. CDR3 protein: CASSPRQGDGYTF. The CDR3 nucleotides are TGTGCCAGCTCACCTCGACAGGGAGATGGCTACACCTTC. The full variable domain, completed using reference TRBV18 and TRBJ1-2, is NAGVMQNPRHLVRRRGQEARLRCSPMKGHSHVYWYRQLPEEGLKFMVYLQKENIIDESGMPKERFSAEFPKEGPSILRIQQVVRGDSAAYFCASSPRQGDGYTFGSGTRLTVV.

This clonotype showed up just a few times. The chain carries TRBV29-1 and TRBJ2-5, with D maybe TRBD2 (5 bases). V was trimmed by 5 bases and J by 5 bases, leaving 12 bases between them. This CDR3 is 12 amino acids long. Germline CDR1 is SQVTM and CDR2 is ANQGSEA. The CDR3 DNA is TGCAGCGTTCATGAGACTACTGAGACCCAGTACTTC. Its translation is CSVHETTETQYF.

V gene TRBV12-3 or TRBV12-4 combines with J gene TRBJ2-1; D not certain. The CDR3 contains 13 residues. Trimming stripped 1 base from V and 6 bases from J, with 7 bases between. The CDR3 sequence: CASSLVSRNEQFF. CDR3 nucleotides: TGTGCCAGCAGTTTAGTTAGTCGCAATGAGCAGTTCTTC.

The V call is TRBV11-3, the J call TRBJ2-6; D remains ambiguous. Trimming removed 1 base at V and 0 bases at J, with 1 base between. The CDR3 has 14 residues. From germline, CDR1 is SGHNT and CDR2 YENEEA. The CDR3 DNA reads TGTGCCAGCAGCTTAGTCTCTGGGGCCAACGTCCTGACTTTC. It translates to CASSLVSGANVLTF.

In nucleotides, the CDR3 is TGTGCCAGCAGCGTCAGACAGGGGGCATATGGCTACACCTTC. It encodes CASSVRQGAYGYTF. The rearrangement uses TRBV12-3 or TRBV12-4 and TRBJ1-2, with 10 bases identical to TRBD1. J gave up 5 bases and V 6 bases, and 6 bases lay outside the gene matches. There are 14 residues in the CDR3.

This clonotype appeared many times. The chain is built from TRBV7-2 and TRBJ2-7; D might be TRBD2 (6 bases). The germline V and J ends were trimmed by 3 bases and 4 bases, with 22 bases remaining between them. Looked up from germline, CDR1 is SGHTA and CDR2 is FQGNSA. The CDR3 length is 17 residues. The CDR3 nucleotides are TGTGCCAGCAGCTTCTCGTCTGCGCTAGCGCCCCCATACGAGCAGTACTTC. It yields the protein CASSFSSALAPPYEQYF.

This chain's CDR3 is CASLLAVSTDTQYF. CDR3 in DNA: TGTGCCAGCCTTCTAGCGGTTAGCACAGATACGCAGTATTTT. The V and J genes are TRBV2 and TRBJ2-3, with TRBD2 identical over 7 bases. CDR1 and CDR2 (germline): SNHLY, FYNNEI. This CDR3 is 14 amino acids long. The V and J ends lost 8 bases and 0 bases, in that order; junction bases with no gene match: 5.

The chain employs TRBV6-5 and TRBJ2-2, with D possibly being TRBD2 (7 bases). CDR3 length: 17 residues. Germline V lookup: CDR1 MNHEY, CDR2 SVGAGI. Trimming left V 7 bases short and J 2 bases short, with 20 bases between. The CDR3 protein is CASTQLGRGRNTGELFF. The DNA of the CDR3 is TGTGCCAGCACCCAGCTCGGGCGGGGGCGTAACACCGGGGAGCTGTTTTTT.

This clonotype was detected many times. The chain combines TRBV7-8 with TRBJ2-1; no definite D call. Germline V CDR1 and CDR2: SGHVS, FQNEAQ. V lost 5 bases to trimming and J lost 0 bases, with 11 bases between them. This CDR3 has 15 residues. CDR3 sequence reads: CASSLNTDSYNEQFF. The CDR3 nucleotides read TGTGCCAGCAGCCTTAATACGGACTCCTACAATGAGCAGTTCTTC.

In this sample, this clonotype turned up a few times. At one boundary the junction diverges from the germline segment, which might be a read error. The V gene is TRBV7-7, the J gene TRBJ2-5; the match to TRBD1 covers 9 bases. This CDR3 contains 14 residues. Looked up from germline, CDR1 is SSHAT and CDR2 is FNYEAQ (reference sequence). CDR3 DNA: TGTGCTAGCAGCTCCGGGACAGGGAGAGAGACCCAGTACTTC. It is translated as CASSSGTGRETQYF.

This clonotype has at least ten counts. DNA for the CDR3: TGCAGTGCTAGTGGGCGGGGAGGGATGGACGAGCAGTACTTC. Residues: CSASGRGGMDEQYF. The chain links TRBV20-1 to TRBJ2-7; 7 bases map to TRBD2. V shed 3 bases and J 5 bases; nucleotides not matched to a gene: 10. This CDR3 contains 14 residues. Looked up from germline, CDR1 is DFQATT and CDR2 is SNEGSKA (reference sequence).

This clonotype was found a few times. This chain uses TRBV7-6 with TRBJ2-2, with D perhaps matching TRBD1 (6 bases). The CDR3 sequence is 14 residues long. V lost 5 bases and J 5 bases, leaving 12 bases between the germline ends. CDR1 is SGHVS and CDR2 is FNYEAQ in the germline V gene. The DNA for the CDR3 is TGTGCCAGCAGCACAACAGGGTCGACCGGGGAGCTGTTTTTT. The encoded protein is CASSTTGSTGELFF.

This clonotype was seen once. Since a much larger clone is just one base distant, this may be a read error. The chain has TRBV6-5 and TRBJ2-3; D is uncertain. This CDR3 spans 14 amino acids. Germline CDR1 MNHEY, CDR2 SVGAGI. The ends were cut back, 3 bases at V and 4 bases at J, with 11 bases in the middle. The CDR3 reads CASSYSRRADTQYF. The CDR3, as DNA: TGTGCCAGCAGTTATTCCAGAAGGGCAGATACGCAGTATTTT.